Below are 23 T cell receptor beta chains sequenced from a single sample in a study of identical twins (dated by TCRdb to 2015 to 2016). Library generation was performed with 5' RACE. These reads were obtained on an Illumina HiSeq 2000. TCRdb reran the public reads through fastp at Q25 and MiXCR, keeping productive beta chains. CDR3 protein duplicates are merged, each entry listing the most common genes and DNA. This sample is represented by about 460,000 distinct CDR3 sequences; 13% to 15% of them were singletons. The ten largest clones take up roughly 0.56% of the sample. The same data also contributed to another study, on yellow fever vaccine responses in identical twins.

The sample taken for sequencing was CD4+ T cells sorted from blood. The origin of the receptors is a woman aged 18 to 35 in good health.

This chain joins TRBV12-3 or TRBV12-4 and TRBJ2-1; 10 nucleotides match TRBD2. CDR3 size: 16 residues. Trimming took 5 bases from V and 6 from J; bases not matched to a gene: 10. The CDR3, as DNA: TGTGCCAGCAGTCCAGGCAGTCTAGCGGGAGCCAATGAGCAGTTCTTC. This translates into CASSPGSLAGANEQFF.

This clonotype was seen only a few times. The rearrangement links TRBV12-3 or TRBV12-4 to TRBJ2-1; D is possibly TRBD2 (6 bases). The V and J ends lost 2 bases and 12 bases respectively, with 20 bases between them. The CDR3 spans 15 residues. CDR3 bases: TGTGCCAGCAGTTTAAGTTCTACCTCGGCGGGGTCGCAGTTCTTC. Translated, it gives CASSLSSTSAGSQFF.

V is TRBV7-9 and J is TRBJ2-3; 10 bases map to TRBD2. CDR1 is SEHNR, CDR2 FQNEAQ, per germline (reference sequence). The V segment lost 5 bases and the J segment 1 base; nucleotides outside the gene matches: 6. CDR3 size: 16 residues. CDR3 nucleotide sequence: TGTGCCAGCAGCGTTACCGGGACTAGCGGCACAGATACGCAGTATTTT. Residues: CASSVTGTSGTDTQYF.

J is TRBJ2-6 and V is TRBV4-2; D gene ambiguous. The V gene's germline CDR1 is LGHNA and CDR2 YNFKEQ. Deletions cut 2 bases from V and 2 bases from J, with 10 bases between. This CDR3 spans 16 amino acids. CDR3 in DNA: TGTGCCAGCAGCCAACCAGACGGCACTGGGGCCAACGTCCTGACTTTC. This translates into CASSQPDGTGANVLTF.

The CDR3 bases are TGCAGTGCCTCATGGGAGGAGACCCAGTACTTC. It is translated as CSASWEETQYF. This chain connects TRBV20-1 to TRBJ2-5; D possibly corresponds to TRBD2 (5 bases). Trimming removed 6 bases from V and 5 bases from J, with 10 bases in between. The CDR3 is 11 residues long. CDR1 and CDR2 from the germline V gene are DFQATT and SNEGSKA (reference sequence).

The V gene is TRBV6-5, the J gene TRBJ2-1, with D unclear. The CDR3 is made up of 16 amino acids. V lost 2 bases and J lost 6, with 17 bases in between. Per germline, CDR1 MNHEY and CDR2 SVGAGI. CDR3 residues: CASSYTQRIAANEQFF. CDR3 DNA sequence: TGTGCCAGCAGTTACACCCAACGAATTGCCGCCAATGAGCAGTTCTTC.

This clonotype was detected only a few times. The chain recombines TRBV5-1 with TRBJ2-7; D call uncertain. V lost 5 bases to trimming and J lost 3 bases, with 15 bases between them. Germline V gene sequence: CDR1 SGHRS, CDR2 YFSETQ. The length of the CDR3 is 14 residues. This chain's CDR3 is CASSPFGKGYEQYF. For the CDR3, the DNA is TGCGCCAGCAGTCCCTTTGGGAAAGGCTACGAGCAGTACTTC.

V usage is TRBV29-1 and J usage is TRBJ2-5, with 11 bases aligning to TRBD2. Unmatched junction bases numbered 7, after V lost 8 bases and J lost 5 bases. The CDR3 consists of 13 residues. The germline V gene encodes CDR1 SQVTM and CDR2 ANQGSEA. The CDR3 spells CSRLAGPGETQYF. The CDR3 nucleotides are TGCAGCAGACTAGCGGGGCCCGGGGAGACCCAGTACTTC.

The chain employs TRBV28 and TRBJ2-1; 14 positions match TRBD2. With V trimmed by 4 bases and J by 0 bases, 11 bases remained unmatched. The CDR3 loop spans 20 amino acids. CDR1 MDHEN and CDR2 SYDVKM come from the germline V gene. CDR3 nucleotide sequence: TGTGCCAGCAGTTCATCGGGACTAGCGGGAGACGGGGCCTCCTACAATGAGCAGTTCTTC. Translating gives CASSSSGLAGDGASYNEQFF.

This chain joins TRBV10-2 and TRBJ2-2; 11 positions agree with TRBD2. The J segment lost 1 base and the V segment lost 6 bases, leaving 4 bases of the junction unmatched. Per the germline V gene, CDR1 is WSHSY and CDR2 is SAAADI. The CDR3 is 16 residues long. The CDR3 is CASRSGTSGNTGELFF. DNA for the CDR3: TGCGCCAGCAGATCCGGGACTAGCGGGAACACCGGGGAGCTGTTTTTT.

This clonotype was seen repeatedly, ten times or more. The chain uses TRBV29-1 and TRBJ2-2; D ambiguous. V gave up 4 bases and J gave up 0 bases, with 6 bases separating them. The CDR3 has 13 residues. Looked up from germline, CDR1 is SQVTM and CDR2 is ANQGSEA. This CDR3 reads CSVGITNTGELFF. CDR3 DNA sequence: TGCAGCGTTGGAATTACGAACACCGGGGAGCTGTTTTTT.

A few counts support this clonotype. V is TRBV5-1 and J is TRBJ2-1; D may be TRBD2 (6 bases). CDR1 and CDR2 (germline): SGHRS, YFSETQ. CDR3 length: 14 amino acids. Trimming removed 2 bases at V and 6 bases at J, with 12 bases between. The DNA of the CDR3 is TGCGCCAGCAGCTTATTACTAGCTGGCAATGAGCAGTTCTTC. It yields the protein CASSLLLAGNEQFF.

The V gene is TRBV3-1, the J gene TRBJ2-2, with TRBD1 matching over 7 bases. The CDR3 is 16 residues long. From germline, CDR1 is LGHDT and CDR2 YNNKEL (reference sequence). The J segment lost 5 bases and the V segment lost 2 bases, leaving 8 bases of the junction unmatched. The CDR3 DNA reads TGTGCCAGCAGCCAACTCAGGGGGTTATTTACCGGGGAGCTGTTTTTT. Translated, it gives CASSQLRGLFTGELFF.

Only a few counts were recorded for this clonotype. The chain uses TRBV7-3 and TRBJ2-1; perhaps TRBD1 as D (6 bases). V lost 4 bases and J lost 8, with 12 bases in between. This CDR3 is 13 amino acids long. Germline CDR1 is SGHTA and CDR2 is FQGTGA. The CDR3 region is CASSSARGDEQFF. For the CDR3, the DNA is TGTGCCAGCAGCTCGGCCAGGGGCGATGAGCAGTTCTTC.

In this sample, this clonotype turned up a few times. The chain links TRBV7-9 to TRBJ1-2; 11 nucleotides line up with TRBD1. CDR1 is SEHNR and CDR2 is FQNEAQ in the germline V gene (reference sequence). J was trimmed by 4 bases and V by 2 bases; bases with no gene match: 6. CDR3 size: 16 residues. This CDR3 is CASSLYGTGGSYGYTF. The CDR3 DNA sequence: TGTGCCAGCAGCTTATACGGGACAGGGGGTTCCTATGGCTACACCTTC.

The CDR3, as DNA: TGTGCCAGCACCCCGACGGGACAGGGTTACAATGAGCAGTTCTTC. Protein sequence: CASTPTGQGYNEQFF. V is TRBV7-9 and J is TRBJ2-1; 9 bases fit TRBD1. Trimming removed 7 bases from V and 4 bases from J; junction bases left unmatched: 8. Germline assignment: CDR1 SEHNR and CDR2 FQNEAQ (reference sequence). CDR3 length: 15 residues.

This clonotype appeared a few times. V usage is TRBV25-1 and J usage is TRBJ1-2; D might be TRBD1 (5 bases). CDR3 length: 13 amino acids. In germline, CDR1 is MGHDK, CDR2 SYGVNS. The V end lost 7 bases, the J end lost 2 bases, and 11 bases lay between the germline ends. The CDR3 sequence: CASMRDRNYGYTF. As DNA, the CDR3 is TGTGCCAGCATGAGAGACAGAAACTATGGCTACACCTTC.

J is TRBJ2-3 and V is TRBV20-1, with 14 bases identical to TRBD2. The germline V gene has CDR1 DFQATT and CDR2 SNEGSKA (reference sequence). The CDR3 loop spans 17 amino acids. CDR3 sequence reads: CCARGLAGEGSTDTQYF. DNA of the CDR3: TGCTGCGCTAGGGGACTAGCGGGAGAGGGAAGCACAGATACGCAGTATTTT.

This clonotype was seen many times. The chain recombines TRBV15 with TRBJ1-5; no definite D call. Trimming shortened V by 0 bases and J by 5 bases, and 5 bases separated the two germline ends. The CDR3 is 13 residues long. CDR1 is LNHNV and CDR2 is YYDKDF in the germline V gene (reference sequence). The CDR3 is CATSRDHDQPQHF. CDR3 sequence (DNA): TGTGCCACCAGCAGAGATCACGATCAGCCCCAGCATTTT. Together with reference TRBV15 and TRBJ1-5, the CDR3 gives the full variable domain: DAMVIQNPRYQVTQFGKPVTLSCSQTLNHNVMYWYQQKSSQAPKLLFHYYDKDFNNEADTPDNFQSRRPNTSFCFLDIRSPGLGDTAMYLCATSRDHDQPQHFGDGTRLSIL.

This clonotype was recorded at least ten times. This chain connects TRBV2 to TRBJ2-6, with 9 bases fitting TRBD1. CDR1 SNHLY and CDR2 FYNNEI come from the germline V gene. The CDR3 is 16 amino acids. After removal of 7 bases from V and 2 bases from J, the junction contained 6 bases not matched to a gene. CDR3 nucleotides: TGTGCCAGCACCGGGGACAGGGCAACTGGGGCCAACGTCCTGACTTTC. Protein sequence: CASTGDRATGANVLTF.

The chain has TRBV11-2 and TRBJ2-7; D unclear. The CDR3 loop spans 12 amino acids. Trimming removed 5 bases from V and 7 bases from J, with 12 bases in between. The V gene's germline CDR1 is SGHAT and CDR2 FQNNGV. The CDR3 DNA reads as TGTGCCAGCAGCCTACGTGCGGCTGAGCAGTACTTC. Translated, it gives CASSLRAAEQYF.

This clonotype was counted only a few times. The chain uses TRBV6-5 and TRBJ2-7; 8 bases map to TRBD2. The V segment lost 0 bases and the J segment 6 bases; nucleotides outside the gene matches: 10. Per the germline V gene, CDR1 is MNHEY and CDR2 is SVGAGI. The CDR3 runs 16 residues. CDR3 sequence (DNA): TGTGCCAGCAGTTACTCGACCGGGACTAGGGCGCCCGAGCAGTACTTC. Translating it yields CASSYSTGTRAPEQYF.

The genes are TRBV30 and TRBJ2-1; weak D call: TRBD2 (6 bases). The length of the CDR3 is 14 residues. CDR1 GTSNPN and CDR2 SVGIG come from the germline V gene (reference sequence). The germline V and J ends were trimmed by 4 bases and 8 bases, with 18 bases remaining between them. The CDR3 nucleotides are TGTGCCTGGACGCGGGACGGGCTGGTCGATGAGCAGTTCTTC. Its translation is CAWTRDGLVDEQFF.